This record covers a single T cell receptor beta chain. Its antigen is still unknown. This entry belongs to a study of cytomegalovirus exposure and HLA in healthy donors. Whole-study results and caveats: A cluster of highly shared sequence variants was likely a sequencing artifact. The study found most TCR sequences rare, yet found some public TCRs in many donors. The investigators catalogued under 200 TCR beta chains as cytomegalovirus-associated.

CDR1 is SGHKS and CDR2 is YYEKEE in the germline V gene (reference sequence). The V gene lost 3 bases and the J gene lost 1 base, with 11 bases spanning the gap. CDR3 size: 14 residues. PCR employed 60 Vbeta and 13 Jbeta primers. Repertoires were generated with immunoSEQ multiplex PCR, while TCRdb's copy carries only in-frame clones and drops some. The data hold approximately 150,000 clones, with roughly 85% observed a single time. The receptor was isolated from a man aged 35-49 years in good health and CMV-seronegative. Material for sequencing was PBMCs. This sequence joins TRBV5-5 and TRBJ2-7; tentative D call: TRBD2 (6 bases). The CDR3 DNA reads TGTGCCAGCAGCTACTCGGGGGTTTCCTACGAGCAGTACTTC. It translates to CASSYSGVSYEQYF.